This entry lists 17 T cell receptor beta chains sequenced from one sample in a study of shared clonotypes between healthy human individuals. The table came from immunoSEQ multiplex PCR; TCRdb's copy has only in-frame clones and leaves some out. The sample carries millions of clones, roughly 92% recorded once. The source material was naive CD4+ T cells sorted from blood. Stated subset: CD45RA+ positively selected. The receptors stem from a man younger than 35 in good health.

The chain's CDR3 is CAWTSISGYSGNTIYF. The CDR3 DNA follows: TGTGCCTGGACCTCAATCTCAGGATACTCTGGAAACACCATATATTTT. V and J are TRBV30 and TRBJ1-3; D gene ambiguous. CDR3 length equals 16 residues. Trimming removed 4 bases from V and 0 bases from J, with 16 bases in between. Germline V gene lookup returns CDR1 GTSNPN and CDR2 SVGIG (reference sequence).

The chain uses TRBV6-1 and TRBJ2-1; the match to TRBD1 covers 7 bases. The junction had 14 bases not matched to a gene; V was cut back by 6 bases and J by 9 bases. In germline, CDR1 is MNHNS, CDR2 SASEGT. The length of the CDR3 is 15 residues. This CDR3 reads CASRSRDRRATEQFF. CDR3 coding DNA: TGTGCCAGCAGATCCCGGGACAGACGTGCGACTGAGCAGTTCTTC.

The rearrangement uses TRBV5-4 and TRBJ2-7; 8 bases match TRBD1. This CDR3 region has 15 residues. CDR1 and CDR2 (germline): SGHNT, YYREEE (reference sequence). V was pared by 3 bases and J by 1 base, with 6 bases of the junction left unmatched. In DNA, the CDR3 is TGTGCCAGCAGCTCGACAGGGGAGAGGTCCTACGAGCAGTACTTC. It codes for CASSSTGERSYEQYF.

The chain links TRBV29-1 to TRBJ1-2, with TRBD1 matching over 8 bases. V was clipped by 6 bases and J by 5 bases; unmatched bases: 11. This CDR3 spans 14 amino acids. Germline V gene lookup returns CDR1 SQVTM and CDR2 ANQGSEA. The CDR3 sequence is CSVSPTGEGYGYTF. CDR3 coding DNA: TGCAGCGTATCCCCGACAGGGGAGGGGTATGGCTACACCTTC. Using reference TRBV29-1 and TRBJ1-2 for the parts outside the CDR3, the full variable domain is SAVISQKPSRDICQRGTSLTIQCQVDSQVTMMFWYRQQPGQSLTLIATANQGSEATYESGFVIDKFPISRPNLTFSTLTVSNMSPEDSSIYLCSVSPTGEGYGYTFGSGTRLTVV.

V usage is TRBV9 and J usage is TRBJ1-6; the D gene is possibly TRBD1 (5 bases). The CDR3 consists of 15 residues. Germline CDR1 reads SGDLS; CDR2 reads YYNGEE. Trimming took 0 bases from V and 8 from J, leaving 12 bases between them. CDR3 DNA sequence: TGTGCCAGCAGCGTAGAGCCGGTGGGGGATTCACCCCTCCACTTT. As protein: CASSVEPVGDSPLHF.

This clone was found a few times. This chain links TRBV10-3 with TRBJ2-4; D perhaps matches TRBD2 (6 bases). Germline V gene sequence: CDR1 ENHRY, CDR2 SYGVKD. Trimming took 3 bases from V and 7 from J, leaving 7 bases between them. The CDR3 spans 12 residues. The DNA for the CDR3 is TGTGCCATCAGTGAAGGAGGGAACATTCAGTACTTC. Translated, it gives CAISEGGNIQYF.

CDR3 loop: CASSEANTKGYTF. As DNA, the CDR3 is TGTGCCAGCAGTGAAGCGAACACGAAGGGCTACACCTTC. The rearrangement links TRBV2 to TRBJ1-2; no firm D call. The length of the CDR3 is 13 residues. V was trimmed by 0 bases and J by 8 bases, leaving 10 bases between them. The germline gives CDR1 SNHLY, CDR2 FYNNEI.

This rearrangement joins TRBV18 to TRBJ2-1; 11 bases match TRBD2. The germline CDR1 and CDR2 sequences are KGHSH and LQKENI. The V segment lost 2 bases and the J segment 10 bases; nucleotides outside the gene matches: 10. The CDR3 covers 16 residues. CDR3 bases: TGTGCCAGCTCACCAAATAGCGGGGGGGCTACTCCAGAGCAGTTCTTC. Translation: CASSPNSGGATPEQFF.

V is TRBV9 and J is TRBJ1-6, with no clear D. Germline CDR1 is SGDLS and CDR2 is YYNGEE. There are 15 residues in the CDR3. Trimming removed 4 bases at V and 0 bases at J, with 8 bases between. In DNA form, the CDR3 reads TGTGCCAGCAGCCGGGTCGGCTCCTATAATTCACCCCTCCACTTT. Translating gives CASSRVGSYNSPLHF.

With regard to this clone: Germline and junction disagree at one end, which may indicate a read error. The chain combines TRBV7-2 with TRBJ1-2; 8 nucleotides align to TRBD1. This CDR3 is 16 amino acids long. Per germline, CDR1 SGHTA and CDR2 FQGNSA. CDR3 nucleotide sequence: TGTGCCAGCACCTTATATGGACAGGGTCTGAGCTATGGCTACACCTTC. Protein sequence: CASTLYGQGLSYGYTF.

V usage is TRBV28 and J usage is TRBJ1-2, with D uncertain. Germline CDR1 and CDR2: MDHEN and SYDVKM. Trimming cost V 6 bases and J 5 bases, with 7 bases left between them. This CDR3 has 11 amino acids. CDR3 DNA: TGTGCCAGCAGGGGGTATTATGGCTACACCTTC. It is translated as CASRGYYGYTF.

The chain uses TRBV6-5 and TRBJ2-5, with D hard to call. The V end was cut by 6 bases, the J end by 5 bases, with 16 bases between. There are 14 residues in the CDR3. The germline V gene has CDR1 MNHEY and CDR2 SVGAGI. CDR3 sequence (DNA): TGTGCCAGCAGCCCCGACCCAGTTGTGGAGACCCAGTACTTC. Encoded protein: CASSPDPVVETQYF.

This chain connects TRBV6-5 to TRBJ2-1, with TRBD2 identical over 12 bases. With 7 bases clipped from V and 6 bases from J, the junction kept 4 bases outside the gene matches. Germline V gene lookup returns CDR1 MNHEY and CDR2 SVGAGI. The CDR3 sequence is 14 residues long. The CDR3 sequence: CASKTGLAGNEQFF. The CDR3 DNA is TGTGCCAGCAAAACGGGACTAGCGGGCAATGAGCAGTTCTTC.

The CDR3 bases are TGTGCCAGCAGTTGGGGAGGCTACGAGCAGTACTTC. This gives the protein CASSWGGYEQYF. This chain uses TRBV6-5 with TRBJ2-5; TRBD2 is a possible D gene (6 bases). Gene TRBJ2-7 matches the end of the DNA better, so the J call may be wrong. The CDR3 has 12 amino acids. The germline CDR1 and CDR2 sequences are MNHEY and SVGAGI.

CDR3 DNA: TGTGCCAGCAGCCCAAAGGGACAGTCCTACAATGAGCAGTTCTTC. This gives the protein CASSPKGQSYNEQFF. This chain links TRBV7-9 with TRBJ2-1; TRBD1 aligns across 7 bases. Germline V gene lookup returns CDR1 SEHNR and CDR2 FQNEAQ (reference sequence). The CDR3 covers 15 residues. V lost 5 bases to trimming and J lost 1 base; unmatched junction nucleotides: 5.

As regards this clone: Other DNA sequences from this sample encode an identical CDR3 as well. J is TRBJ1-3 and V is TRBV18; D is undetermined. The ends were cut back, 6 bases at V and 4 bases at J, with 10 bases in the middle. This CDR3 contains 13 residues. The V gene's germline CDR1 is KGHSH and CDR2 LQKENI. Written as DNA, the CDR3 is TGTGCCAGCTCTTCGACTGGGGGAAACACCATATATTTT. Translated, it gives CASSSTGGNTIYF.

The rearrangement links TRBV19 to TRBJ2-1; TRBD2 agrees at 7 bases. J was trimmed by 4 bases and V by 4 bases; bases with no gene match: 4. The CDR3 sequence is 14 residues long. Germline V gene lookup returns CDR1 LNHDA and CDR2 SQIVND (reference sequence). The DNA of the CDR3 is TGTGCCAGTAGTACCCGCGGGGGTTACAATGAGCAGTTCTTC. Amino acid sequence: CASSTRGGYNEQFF. The whole variable domain, filled in from reference TRBV19 and TRBJ2-1, reads DGGITQSPKYLFRKEGQNVTLSCEQNLNHDAMYWYRQDPGQGLRLIYYSQIVNDFQKGDIAEGYSVSREKKESFPLTVTSAQKNPTAFYLCASSTRGGYNEQFFGPGTRLTVL.